The 10 T cell receptor beta chains presented below share a single source sample, sequenced in a study of a mutant IDH1 vaccine in newly diagnosed glioma. The method was immunoSEQ multiplex PCR; TCRdb's version includes in-frame clones alone and lacks a portion of them. Here the sample spans approximately 16,000 clones, nearly 97% being singletons. Stated time point: baseline, week 1 (first vaccination visit). Treatment given: pre-vaccination baseline after standard-of-care therapy. The starting material was peripheral blood mononuclear cells (PBMCs), obtained from a glioma patient treated with radiotherapy, temozolomide or both. The origin of the receptors is a woman younger than 35 with glioma. Some clones in this sample may be carry-over from other donors' samples.

This chain uses TRBV11-2 with TRBJ2-5; D call uncertain. Germline loops: CDR1 SGHAT, CDR2 FQNNGV. This CDR3 contains 12 residues. V was shortened by 6 bases and J by 5 bases, with 10 bases between the two germline ends. The CDR3 coding sequence is TGTGCCAGCAGTTCCACTGAGGAGACCCAGTACTTC. As protein: CASSSTEETQYF.

Details on this clone: The same CDR3 also results from other DNA sequences found in this sample. The chain carries TRBV11-3 and TRBJ1-1; D is uncertain. Germline V CDR1 and CDR2: SGHNT, YENEEA. V was trimmed by 1 base and J by 1 base, leaving 4 bases between them. The CDR3 has 13 amino acids. CDR3 nucleotides: TGTGCCAGCAGCTTAGCACGGAACACTGAAGCTTTCTTT. Amino acids: CASSLARNTEAFF.

The chain is built from TRBV15 and TRBJ1-4; D remains unclear. V lost 1 base to trimming and J lost 4 bases, with 10 bases between them. The CDR3 length is 15 residues. The germline V gene encodes CDR1 LNHNV and CDR2 YYDKDF (reference sequence). This CDR3 reads CATSRVPQFNEKLFF. In DNA, the CDR3 is TGTGCCACCAGCAGAGTACCGCAGTTTAATGAAAAACTGTTTTTT.

J is TRBJ1-1 and V is TRBV11-3; D gene uncertain. The CDR3 spans 15 residues. Between the trimmed V and J ends, which lost 5 bases and 6 bases, there was a span of 19 bases. Germline V CDR1 and CDR2: SGHNT, YENEEA. CDR3 region: CASSPGFSRGPEAFF. CDR3 DNA sequence: TGTGCCAGCAGCCCCGGTTTTAGTCGTGGCCCTGAAGCTTTCTTT. Using reference TRBV11-3 and TRBJ1-1 for the parts outside the CDR3, the full variable domain is EAGVVQSPRYKIIEKKQPVAFWCNPISGHNTLYWYLQNLGQGPELLIRYENEEAVDDSQLPKDRFSAERLKGVDSTLKIQPAELGDSAVYLCASSPGFSRGPEAFFGQGTRLTVV.

This chain connects TRBV15 to TRBJ2-2; possible D gene TRBD1, 5 bases. The CDR3 spans 12 residues. The germline V gene encodes CDR1 LNHNV and CDR2 YYDKDF (reference sequence). The V end was cut by 6 bases, the J end by 5 bases, with 7 bases between. The CDR3 loop reads CATSAGTGELFF. CDR3 DNA: TGTGCCACCAGTGCAGGGACCGGGGAGCTGTTTTTT. The full variable domain, completed using reference TRBV15 and TRBJ2-2, is DAMVIQNPRYQVTQFGKPVTLSCSQTLNHNVMYWYQQKSSQAPKLLFHYYDKDFNNEADTPDNFQSRRPNTSFCFLDIRSPGLGDTAMYLCATSAGTGELFFGEGSRLTVL.

The rearrangement links TRBV2 to TRBJ1-5, with D perhaps matching TRBD1 (5 bases). Germline CDR1 SNHLY, CDR2 FYNNEI. This CDR3 contains 17 residues. V was pared by 4 bases and J by 0 bases, with 16 bases between. DNA of the CDR3: TGTGCCAGCAGTGTAGAAGGGCAGGGTAGTAGCAATCAGCCCCAGCATTTT. This sequence encodes CASSVEGQGSSNQPQHF.

This clone was observed once. The chain combines TRBV2 with TRBJ2-3; D is uncertain. The V end was cut by 0 bases, the J end by 10 bases, with 11 bases between. Germline CDR1 and CDR2: SNHLY and FYNNEI. The CDR3 consists of 13 residues. Written as DNA, the CDR3 is TGTGCCAGCAGTGAAGCGCAAGCACTACCGCAGTATTTT. The encoded protein is CASSEAQALPQYF.

This clone has only one observation. The J gene is TRBJ2-7, the V gene TRBV27; D may be TRBD2 (6 bases). Between the trimmed V and J ends, which lost 6 bases and 0 bases, there was a span of 15 bases. This CDR3 is 15 amino acids long. CDR1 and CDR2 (germline): MNHEY, SMNVEV (reference sequence). For the CDR3, the DNA is TGTGCCAGCAGCTCGTTAGCGGATAGCTCCTACGAGCAGTACTTC. It specifies CASSSLADSSYEQYF.

This clone was counted once. This chain connects TRBV2 to TRBJ1-4, with a possible D match to TRBD1 (5 bases). There are 15 residues in the CDR3. Trimming removed 5 bases from V and 7 bases from J, with 17 bases in between. Germline V gene lookup returns CDR1 SNHLY and CDR2 FYNNEI. The CDR3 reads CASSPRLGDVEKLFF. The DNA for the CDR3 is TGTGCCAGCAGTCCGAGGTTAGGGGATGTTGAAAAACTGTTTTTT.

V and J are TRBV6-5 and TRBJ1-1; maybe TRBD1 (5 bases). CDR1 is MNHEY and CDR2 is SVGAGI in the germline V gene. There are 14 residues in the CDR3. V lost 5 bases, J lost 5 bases, and 15 bases lay in between. This chain's CDR3 is CASSARLGGTEAFF. The CDR3 nucleotides are TGTGCCAGCAGTGCCAGGCTCGGGGGGACTGAAGCTTTCTTT.